This TCR beta chain was sequenced in a study of blood T cells in healthy people across ages. Primers used in a second PCR of roughly 7 to 12 cycles were a sample-barcoded 5' primer and a J-beta primer mix. TCRdb ran MiXCR on the 5' RACE reads and lists one entry per CDR3 protein. The sample includes 1.5 million to 2 million distinct CDR3 sequences, about 35% of them seen just once. Study observations and caveats: CMV status of donors was not determined, possibly confounding expanded clonotype changes.

Looked up from germline, CDR1 is SGHTA and CDR2 is FQGTGA. The CDR3 is made up of 18 amino acids. Unmatched junction bases numbered 6, after V lost 0 bases and J lost 6 bases. Total RNA was isolated from each sample in quantities of at least 6 micrograms. Concerning this clonotype itself: Its target is not known.

The chain recombines TRBV7-3 with TRBJ2-2, with 14 bases that match TRBD2. The sequenced sample consisted of blood. The TCR was taken from a woman aged 25 to 39 in good health. The CDR3 spells CASSLTIPGLAGAGELFF. CDR3 sequence (DNA): TGTGCCAGCAGCTTAACGATCCCGGGACTAGCGGGAGCCGGGGAGCTGTTTTTT.